Listed here are 32 T cell receptor beta chains from one sample, sequenced in a study of T cells after yellow fever vaccination. A single record per CDR3 protein comes from TCRdb applying MiXCR to the 5' RACE reads. Among some 350,000 distinct CDR3 sequences listed, around 3.9% were seen once. The source was PBMCs, collected 5 days after the yellow fever booster vaccination. Every receptor here comes from a young man who received the YFV17D yellow fever vaccine.

This clonotype was seen only a few times. This sequence joins TRBV7-9 and TRBJ2-7; 8 nucleotides align to TRBD1. CDR1 is SEHNR and CDR2 is FQNEAQ in the germline V gene (reference sequence). The CDR3 loop spans 15 amino acids. Losses at the gene ends were 4 bases for V and 3 bases for J; bases not matched to a gene: 8. CDR3 nucleotide sequence: TGTGCCAGCAGCTCACAGGACGACAGGGGCTACGAGCAGTACGTC. The encoded protein is CASSSQDDRGYEQYV.

This clonotype was recorded at least ten times. The gene calls are TRBV4-2 and TRBJ1-1, with 8 nucleotides matching TRBD1. The CDR3 contains 14 residues. Germline V gives CDR1 LGHNA, CDR2 YNFKEQ. Trimming removed 3 bases from V and 4 bases from J; junction bases left unmatched: 4. CDR3 nucleotide sequence: TGTGCCAGCAGCCAGGACACAGGGGGCACTGAAGCTTTCTTT. Its translation: CASSQDTGGTEAFF.

This clonotype has ten or more counts. The rearrangement uses TRBV5-4 and TRBJ2-7; a weak D match, TRBD2 (6 bases). This CDR3 has 14 residues. V lost 4 bases and J 4 bases, leaving 15 bases between the germline ends. CDR1 is SGHNT and CDR2 is YYREEE in the germline V gene (reference sequence). Here the CDR3 DNA reads TGTGCCAGCAGCCTAGAGCGGGCCGATTACGAGCAGTACTTC. Protein: CASSLERADYEQYF.

This clonotype occurred many times. J is TRBJ1-4 and V is TRBV7-2; D perhaps matches TRBD1 (5 bases). Germline V gene data show CDR1 as SGHTA and CDR2 as FQGNSA. This CDR3 is built from 15 residues. V was pared by 1 base and J by 7 bases, with 13 bases between. In DNA, the CDR3 is TGTGCCAGCAGCTTAGTTCCAGGGAGAATTGAAAAACTGTTTTTT. Amino acids: CASSLVPGRIEKLFF.

This clonotype was observed many times. The chain links TRBV7-2 to TRBJ2-5; 8 bases map to TRBD1. Losses at the gene ends were 5 bases for V and 2 bases for J; bases not matched to a gene: 4. Germline CDR1 SGHTA, CDR2 FQGNSA. This CDR3 comprises 14 residues. CDR3 DNA: TGTGCCAGCAGCAACAGGGGGGCGCAAGAGACCCAGTACTTC. Translating gives CASSNRGAQETQYF.

The chain couples TRBV29-1 to TRBJ2-5; 7 bases align to TRBD2. The CDR3 has 13 residues. V dropped 3 bases and J dropped 7; count of bases not matched to a gene: 8. In germline, CDR1 is SQVTM, CDR2 ANQGSEA. The chain's CDR3 is CSVDFRPSGTQYF. The CDR3 region has the DNA TGCAGCGTTGATTTTCGGCCTAGCGGGACCCAGTACTTC. Full variable domain (missing parts from reference TRBV29-1 and TRBJ2-5): SAVISQKPSRDICQRGTSLTIQCQVDSQVTMMFWYRQQPGQSLTLIATANQGSEATYESGFVIDKFPISRPNLTFSTLTVSNMSPEDSSIYLCSVDFRPSGTQYFGPGTRLLVL.

This clonotype appeared a few times. V usage is TRBV12-3 or TRBV12-4 and J usage is TRBJ2-1; perhaps D is TRBD1 or TRBD2 (5 bases each). V shed 3 bases and J shed 5 bases, with 8 bases lying between them. The CDR3 extends over 13 amino acids. The CDR3 loop reads CASSFGGHNEQFF. The CDR3 DNA sequence: TGTGCCAGCAGTTTTGGGGGTCACAATGAGCAGTTCTTC.

This clonotype was seen more than once but under ten times. This sequence joins TRBV30 and TRBJ1-2, with D unclear. This CDR3 spans 13 amino acids. V lost 3 bases and J lost 2, with 10 bases in between. CDR1 is GTSNPN, CDR2 SVGIG, per germline (reference sequence). The CDR3 sequence: CAWRGPGNYGYTF. CDR3 coding DNA: TGTGCCTGGAGGGGCCCGGGCAACTATGGCTACACCTTC.

This clonotype has at least ten counts. The V call is TRBV19, the J call TRBJ2-7, with D perhaps matching TRBD2 (6 bases). The germline gives CDR1 LNHDA, CDR2 SQIVND (reference sequence). The CDR3 spans 14 residues. V was cut by 3 bases and J by 2 bases, with 11 bases left in between. The CDR3 sequence is CASSINPGAYEQYF. For the CDR3, the DNA is TGTGCCAGTAGTATTAACCCGGGGGCCTACGAGCAGTACTTC.

This chain links TRBV5-1 with TRBJ1-2, with D perhaps TRBD1 (6 bases). The germline V and J ends were trimmed by 4 bases and 8 bases, with 21 bases remaining between them. Germline V lookup: CDR1 SGHRS, CDR2 YFSETQ. The CDR3 consists of 15 residues. The chain's CDR3 is CASSPGSVQGHGYTF. CDR3 DNA: TGCGCCAGCAGCCCCGGGTCAGTACAGGGCCACGGCTACACCTTC.

The chain links TRBV27 to TRBJ2-6, with TRBD1 as a possible D gene (5 bases). V was clipped by 3 bases and J by 0 bases, with 9 bases between them. Germline CDR1 and CDR2: MNHEY and SMNVEV (reference sequence). This CDR3 is built from 16 residues. The CDR3 spells CASSLKQVSGANVLTF. CDR3 coding DNA: TGTGCCAGCAGTTTGAAACAGGTCTCTGGGGCCAACGTCCTGACTTTC.

This clonotype was counted many times. V and J are TRBV4-3 and TRBJ1-5, with 8 positions matching TRBD1. V dropped 3 bases and J dropped 7; count of bases not matched to a gene: 8. The CDR3 length is 15 residues. Germline loops: CDR1 LGHNA, CDR2 YSLEER. The CDR3 coding sequence is TGCGCCAGCAGCCATGAGGACAGGGCCCTCCAGCCCCAGCATTTT. Translated: CASSHEDRALQPQHF.

Ten or more counts support this clonotype. The rearrangement joins TRBV7-6 to TRBJ2-7; a weak D match, TRBD2 (6 bases). This CDR3 spans 15 amino acids. V was trimmed by 5 bases and J by 0 bases, leaving 14 bases between them. The germline gives CDR1 SGHVS, CDR2 FNYEAQ. The CDR3 reads CASSPLEGSSYEQYF. The CDR3 bases are TGTGCCAGCAGCCCCCTGGAGGGGAGCTCCTACGAGCAGTACTTC.

This clonotype was seen ten or more times. As DNA, the CDR3 is TGCAGTGCGGTAGCGGGGAGCACAGATACGCAGTATTTT. This translates into CSAVAGSTDTQYF. The V gene is TRBV20-1, the J gene TRBJ2-3, with 8 bases lining up with TRBD2. Trimming removed 6 bases from V and 0 bases from J; junction bases left unmatched: 2. The CDR3 runs to 13 residues. Germline V gene lookup returns CDR1 DFQATT and CDR2 SNEGSKA (reference sequence).

This clonotype was counted between two and nine times. This chain uses TRBV12-3 or TRBV12-4 with TRBJ2-5, with D tentatively TRBD1 (5 bases). The CDR3 is 16 residues long. V was shortened by 6 bases and J by 4 bases, with 21 bases between the two germline ends. The CDR3 loop is CASRSLDPQGRETQYF. The CDR3 DNA reads as TGTGCCAGCAGAAGCCTAGATCCCCAGGGCAGAGAGACCCAGTACTTC.

The table lists this clonotype with many counts. V and J are TRBV20-1 and TRBJ2-5, with D perhaps assigned TRBD1 or TRBD2 (5 bases each). Germline V gene lookup returns CDR1 DFQATT and CDR2 SNEGSKA (reference sequence). The CDR3 sequence is 14 residues long. V lost 7 bases and J 4 bases, leaving 19 bases between the germline ends. The CDR3 loop is CSGRAGLGRETQYF. In DNA form, the CDR3 reads TGCAGTGGCAGAGCAGGGTTGGGACGAGAGACCCAGTACTTC.

This clonotype was recorded at least ten times. The V call is TRBV5-1, the J call TRBJ1-6; TRBD1 is a possible D gene (6 bases). CDR1 is SGHRS and CDR2 is YFSETQ in the germline V gene. V was shortened by 2 bases and J by 5 bases, with 11 bases between the two germline ends. This CDR3 has 15 amino acids. CDR3 coding DNA: TGCGCCAGCAGCTTACTGGGACACCATAATTCACCCCTCCACTTT. This sequence encodes CASSLLGHHNSPLHF.

The rearrangement joins TRBV7-3 to TRBJ2-3; 7 bases map to TRBD1. Germline lookup yields CDR1 SGHTA and CDR2 FQGTGA. J lost 4 bases, V lost 5 bases, and 6 bases had no gene match. The CDR3 extends over 14 amino acids. CDR3 loop: CASSQPDRADTQYF. The CDR3 DNA sequence: TGTGCCAGCAGCCAACCAGACAGGGCAGATACGCAGTATTTT.

Only a few counts were recorded for this clonotype. The genes are TRBV5-6 and TRBJ2-7, with D possibly called TRBD1 or TRBD2 (5 bases each). Germline V CDR1 and CDR2: SGHDT, YYEEEE. Deletions cut 4 bases from V and 5 bases from J, with 13 bases between. The CDR3 spans 13 residues. The CDR3 loop reads CASSPRGPHEQYF. Written as DNA, the CDR3 is TGTGCCAGCAGCCCCCGGGGACCCCACGAGCAGTACTTC.

V gene TRBV27 combines with J gene TRBJ2-7; 7 bases agree with TRBD1. The length of the CDR3 is 15 residues. Germline CDR1 is MNHEY and CDR2 is SMNVEV (reference sequence). With V trimmed by 5 bases and J by 3 bases, 10 bases remained unmatched. The CDR3 DNA reads TGTGCCAGCAGTCCGACAGGGAGTTCGGGCTACGAGCAGTACTTC. This encodes CASSPTGSSGYEQYF.

DNA of the CDR3: TGTGCCACCAGGGACAGGGCGAACGAGCAGTACGTC. Amino acid sequence: CATRDRANEQYV. This chain connects TRBV7-4 to TRBJ2-7; 9 bases map to TRBD1. Unmatched junction bases numbered 6, after V lost 10 bases and J lost 5 bases. CDR1 and CDR2 (germline): SGHVT, SQSDAQ. This CDR3 is built from 12 residues.

Ten or more counts support this clonotype. This chain connects TRBV6-1 to TRBJ2-5, with a weak D call TRBD2 (6 bases). Trimming took off 6 bases at V and 2 bases at J, with 10 bases between the two ends. The CDR3 is 13 amino acids. Germline assignment: CDR1 MNHNS and CDR2 SASEGT. The CDR3 sequence: CASRRGPQETQYF. The CDR3 bases are TGTGCCAGCAGGCGGGGTCCGCAAGAGACCCAGTACTTC.

This clonotype was counted only a few times. CDR3 loop: CASSQATNTEAFF. The CDR3 DNA reads as TGTGCCAGCAGCCAAGCCACAAACACTGAAGCTTTCTTT. This rearrangement joins TRBV3-1 to TRBJ1-1; D remains ambiguous. The V gene lost 1 base and the J gene lost 2 bases, with 5 bases spanning the gap. Germline lookup yields CDR1 LGHDT and CDR2 YNNKEL (reference sequence). The length of the CDR3 is 13 residues. Based on the CDR3 plus reference TRBV3-1 and TRBJ1-1, the full variable domain is DTAVSQTPKYLVTQMGNDKSIKCEQNLGHDTMYWYKQDSKKFLKIMFSYNNKELIINETVPNRFSPKSPDKAHLNLHINSLELGDSAVYFCASSQATNTEAFFGQGTRLTVV.

In this sample, this clonotype turned up many times. The rearrangement links TRBV5-1 to TRBJ2-7; a weak D match, TRBD2 (5 bases). CDR3 size: 15 residues. The germline V gene has CDR1 SGHRS and CDR2 YFSETQ. V was shortened by 3 bases and J by 0 bases, with 13 bases between the two germline ends. The CDR3 region has the DNA TGCGCCAGCAGCTGGAGAGGGCTGAGCTCCTACGAGCAGTACTTC. Amino acid sequence: CASSWRGLSSYEQYF.

This clonotype has at least ten counts. The rearrangement joins TRBV7-9 to TRBJ1-1, with D tentatively TRBD1 (5 bases). The CDR3 consists of 16 residues. The germline gives CDR1 SEHNR, CDR2 FQNEAQ (reference sequence). With 1 base removed from V and 3 bases from J, the gap between germline ends came to 15 bases. The CDR3 DNA sequence: TGTGCCAGCAGCTTAGGCCGGGGGATTGGGCACACTGAAGCTTTCTTT. This codes for CASSLGRGIGHTEAFF.

This clonotype was seen a few times. V and J are TRBV21-1 and TRBJ1-2; the table's D call, TRBD1, was not checked against the DNA. TRBV21-1 is annotated as a pseudogene. The CDR3 consists of 12 residues. The CDR3 nucleotides are TGTGCCAACAACGGGACAGGGTATGGCTACACCTTC. This codes for CANNGTGYGYTF.

This clonotype has more than one count but fewer than ten. The chain joins TRBV5-1 to TRBJ1-4, with D hard to call. Germline V lookup: CDR1 SGHRS, CDR2 YFSETQ. There are 14 residues in the CDR3. Trimming stripped 5 bases from V and 0 bases from J, with 8 bases between. The CDR3 region is CASSVSATNEKLFF. CDR3 bases: TGCGCCAGCAGTGTGTCTGCAACTAATGAAAAACTGTTTTTT.

The genes are TRBV6-5 and TRBJ2-7; the D gene is possibly TRBD1 (6 bases). V gave up 6 bases and J gave up 4 bases, with 22 bases separating them. The CDR3 runs to 16 residues. Germline V gene sequence: CDR1 MNHEY, CDR2 SVGAGI. CDR3 bases: TGTGCCAGCAGGGGACGGGGCAGGGGTTACGAGTACGAGCAGTACTTC. As protein: CASRGRGRGYEYEQYF.

This clonotype was seen a few times. The V and J genes are TRBV3-1 and TRBJ2-1; D ambiguous. Trimming cost V 3 bases and J 9 bases, with 6 bases left between them. Germline CDR1 reads LGHDT; CDR2 reads YNNKEL (reference sequence). There are 11 residues in the CDR3. CDR3 in amino acids: CASSQRFEQFF. CDR3 nucleotide sequence: TGTGCCAGCAGCCAGAGATTTGAGCAGTTCTTC.

Only a few counts were recorded for this clonotype. This sequence joins TRBV5-1 and TRBJ1-1; maybe TRBD1 (5 bases). The germline CDR1 and CDR2 sequences are SGHRS and YFSETQ. V lost 0 bases and J 3 bases, leaving 12 bases between the germline ends. There are 15 residues in the CDR3. The CDR3 loop is CASSLDPAGDTEAFF. In DNA form, the CDR3 reads TGCGCCAGCAGCTTGGATCCTGCGGGGGACACTGAAGCTTTCTTT.

This clonotype occurred many times. The chain is built from TRBV20-1 and TRBJ2-7; 8 bases agree with TRBD2. Germline CDR1 DFQATT, CDR2 SNEGSKA (reference sequence). Trimming at V came to 2 bases and at J to 4 bases, leaving 7 bases not matched to a gene. This CDR3 has 14 residues. Here the CDR3 reads CSARRLAPPYEQYF. CDR3 sequence (DNA): TGCAGTGCTAGACGACTAGCGCCTCCTTACGAGCAGTACTTC.

This clonotype has a handful of counts. V gene TRBV7-9 combines with J gene TRBJ2-3, with 8 positions matching TRBD2. Per germline, CDR1 SEHNR and CDR2 FQNEAQ (reference sequence). The CDR3 length is 15 residues. The trim removed 7 bases at V and 2 bases at J, leaving 8 bases unmatched. CDR3 nucleotide sequence: TGTGCCAGCACCCGCGGGGGGAGGGCCACAGATACGCAGTATTTT. Residues: CASTRGGRATDTQYF.